These T cell receptor beta chains were read from a single sample in a study of identical twins. TCRdb re-called the 5' RACE reads through MiXCR, storing one row per CDR3 protein. The table includes roughly 1,500,000 distinct CDR3 sequences, 32% detected once. Sequencing input: cord blood. The receptors derive from a newborn girl in good health. Both conserved end residues are part of each CDR3.

TRBJ2-6	TRBV14	CASRGGGANVLTF
TRBJ2-7	TRBV4-1	CASSQVWTGGYEQYF
TRBJ2-3	TRBV5-1	CAGSLAPYTDTQYF
TRBJ1-2	TRBV6-5	CASSPGMSGYGYTF
TRBJ2-1	TRBV11-2	CASSSHRVYNEQFF
TRBJ2-5	TRBV10-3	CAISEGTSISETQYF
TRBJ1-2	TRBV28	CTSSPDRVRYGYTF
TRBJ2-1	TRBV25-1	CASSIPSGMSYNEQFF
TRBJ2-5	TRBV12-3/TRBV12-4	CASSSLALRMTQYF
TRBJ2-7	TRBV28	CASNRPQDSYEQYF
TRBJ2-7	TRBV20-1	CSAGGRTYEQYF
TRBJ1-2	TRBV30	CAYLAGYWDYGYTF
TRBJ2-7	TRBV12-3/TRBV12-4	CASSLVAGGDFYEQYF
TRBJ1-4	TRBV28	CASLREKLFF
TRBJ1-5	TRBV4-2	CASSLQSIGQPQHF
TRBJ1-4	TRBV20-1	CSARGGRSGEKLFF
TRBJ2-7	TRBV9	CASSVGREVEQYF
TRBJ2-3	TRBV6-6	CASSYLGRGGDTQYF
TRBJ2-3	TRBV12-3/TRBV12-4	CASSPSGGITDTQYF
TRBJ2-1	TRBV12-3/TRBV12-4	CASSLDKGEQFF
TRBJ2-3	TRBV5-1	CASSFPGRRSTDTQYF
NA	TRBV20-1	CSARVGAGNTYEQYF
NA	TRBV5-1	CASSFGSGIYNEQYF
TRBJ1-6	TRBV28	CASSFRRGLYNSPLHF
TRBJ2-1	TRBV2	CASSWSAPSNEQFF
TRBJ1-2	TRBV9	CASSELKADRYSYGYTF
TRBJ1-5	TRBV7-2	CASSFTGQVNQPQHF
TRBJ2-6	TRBV18	CASSRLASGANVLTF
TRBJ2-7	TRBV18	CASSPNQAGTSYEQYF
TRBJ1-4	TRBV20-1	CSAIQGQPTNEKLFF
TRBJ2-7	TRBV9	CASSARDPYIYNEQYF
TRBJ1-1	TRBV12-3/TRBV12-4	CASRGTGRVEAFF
TRBJ2-3	TRBV2	CAISQGALRADTQYF
TRBJ2-7	TRBV29-1	CSVEDEFYEQYF
TRBJ2-6	TRBV2	CASSDGGSPPFGANVLTF
TRBJ2-5	TRBV11-2	CASSLIRGREETQYF
TRBJ2-5	TRBV6-1	CASAETQYF